This is a list of T cell receptor beta chains from one sample in a study of blood T cell repertoires in COVID-19. Some clones are missing from TCRdb's copy, which holds only in-frame ones; the method was immunoSEQ multiplex PCR. The data contain some 200,000 clones, about 93% of them seen just once; the ten biggest clones take up 0.76%. Sequencing used peripheral blood. The receptor set was obtained from a young man with COVID-19, enrolled during active disease. Both conserved end residues are part of each CDR3. A D gene is named only where the DNA matches it firmly. The size entry is marked missing in some rows and otherwise reads once, few, many or a size class.

D	V	size	J	CDR3	DNA
TRBD2	TRBV5-1	few	TRBJ2-7	CASSQGTSFSYEQYF	TGCGCCAGCAGCCAAGGGACTAGTTTCTCCTACGAGCAGTACTTC
TRBD1	TRBV6-4	NA	TRBJ2-3	CASSPGTGISTDTQYF	TGTGCCAGCAGCCCCGGGACAGGGATTTCCACAGATACGCAGTATTTT
TRBD1	TRBV2	NA	TRBJ2-7	CARAGTGSYEQYF	TGTGCCAGGGCCGGGACAGGCTCCTACGAGCAGTACTTC
NA	TRBV2	NA	TRBJ1-4	CASSEGGATNEKLFF	TGTGCCAGCAGCGAGGGCGGCGCAACTAATGAAAAACTGTTTTTT
NA	TRBV6-6	NA	TRBJ1-4	CASSSVGGRVNEKLFF	TGTGCCAGCAGTTCCGTTGGAGGGCGGGTTAATGAAAAACTGTTTTTT
NA	TRBV27	NA	TRBJ1-5	CASSAIQETPQHF	TGTGCCAGCAGTGCGATACAGGAGACGCCCCAGCATTTT
TRBD2	TRBV13	NA	TRBJ2-3	CASTSLPGGDTQYF	TGTGCCAGCACCTCCCTCCCGGGGGGAGATACGCAGTATTTT
NA	TRBV19	NA	TRBJ2-3	CASSIQGRASNTDTQYF	TGTGCCAGTAGTATACAAGGGCGGGCCTCTAACACAGATACGCAGTATTTT
NA	TRBV7-3	NA	TRBJ2-7	CASSLTPRRSYEQYF	TGTGCCAGCAGCTTAACCCCGAGGCGCTCCTACGAGCAGTACTTC
NA	TRBV18	few	TRBJ2-2	CASSPGGADTGELFF	TGTGCCAGCTCACCAGGGGGCGCGGACACCGGGGAGCTGTTTTTT
TRBD2	TRBV3-1/TRBV3-2	NA	TRBJ2-7	CASSQAGLAVHEQYF	TGTGCCAGCAGCCAAGCGGGCCTAGCGGTCCACGAGCAGTACTTC
NA	TRBV5-5	NA	TRBJ1-2	CASSFGAGGYGYTF	TGTGCCAGCAGCTTCGGTGCGGGGGGCTATGGCTACACCTTC
TRBD1	TRBV6-5	once	TRBJ2-6	CASSIQGTGANVLTF	TGTGCCAGCAGCATACAGGGGACCGGGGCCAACGTCCTGACTTTC
NA	TRBV7-9	NA	TRBJ1-1	CASSPGYTEAFF	TGTGCCAGCAGCCCGGGTTACACTGAAGCTTTCTTT
NA	TRBV18	NA	TRBJ2-3	CASSPPRQGTDTQYF	TGTGCCAGCTCACCACCTCGACAGGGCACAGATACGCAGTATTTT
NA	TRBV12-5	NA	TRBJ1-6	CASGGPTDSLYNSPLHF	TGTGCTAGTGGGGGCCCTACTGACAGCCTATATAATTCACCCCTCCACTTT